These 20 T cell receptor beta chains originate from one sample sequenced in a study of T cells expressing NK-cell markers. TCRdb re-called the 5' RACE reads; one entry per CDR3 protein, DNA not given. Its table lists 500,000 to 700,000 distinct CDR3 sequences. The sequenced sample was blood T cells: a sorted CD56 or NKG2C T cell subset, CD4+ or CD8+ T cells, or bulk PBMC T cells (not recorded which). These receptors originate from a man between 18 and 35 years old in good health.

This CDR3 reads CAIRSGRSSGETQYF. The V call is TRBV10-3, the J call TRBJ2-5. The CDR3 is made up of 15 amino acids. Germline CDR1 ENHRY, CDR2 SYGVKD.

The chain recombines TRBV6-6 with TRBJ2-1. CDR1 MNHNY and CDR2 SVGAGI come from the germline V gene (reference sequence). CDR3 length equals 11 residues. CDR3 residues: CASRDRTEQFF.

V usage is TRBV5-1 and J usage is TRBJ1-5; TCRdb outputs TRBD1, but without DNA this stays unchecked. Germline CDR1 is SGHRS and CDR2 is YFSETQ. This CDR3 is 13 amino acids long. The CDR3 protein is CASSFQGAGPQHF.

The CDR3 spells CASSEFSNTGELFF. This sequence joins TRBV25-1 and TRBJ2-2. CDR3 size: 14 residues. The germline CDR1 and CDR2 sequences are MGHDK and SYGVNS.

The CDR3 region is CASISPGKKDYNEQFF. The chain has TRBV28 and TRBJ2-1; TCRdb gives TRBD1 as the D gene, but with no DNA this cannot be confirmed. Per germline, CDR1 MDHEN and CDR2 SYDVKM. CDR3 length: 16 amino acids.

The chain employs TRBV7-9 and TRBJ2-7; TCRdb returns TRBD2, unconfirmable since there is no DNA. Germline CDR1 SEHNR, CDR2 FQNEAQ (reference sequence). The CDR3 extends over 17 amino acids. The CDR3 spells CASSFSAGGLVTYEQYF.

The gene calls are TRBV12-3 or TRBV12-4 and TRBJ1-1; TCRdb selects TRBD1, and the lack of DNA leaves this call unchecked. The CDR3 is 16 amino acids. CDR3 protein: CASSLRSLGVVPEAFF.

CDR3 sequence: CASSVGLALGTGELFF. The V gene is TRBV9, the J gene TRBJ2-2. The CDR3 is made up of 16 amino acids. CDR1 is SGDLS, CDR2 YYNGEE, per germline.

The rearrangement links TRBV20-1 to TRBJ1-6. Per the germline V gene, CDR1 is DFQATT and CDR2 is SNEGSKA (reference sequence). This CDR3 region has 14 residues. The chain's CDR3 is CSAFQGGSNSPLHF.

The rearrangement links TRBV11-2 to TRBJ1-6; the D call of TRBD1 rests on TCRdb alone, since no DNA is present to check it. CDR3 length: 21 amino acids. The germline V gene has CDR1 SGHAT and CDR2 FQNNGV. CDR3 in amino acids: CASSPNLRTGGFSSYNSPLHF.

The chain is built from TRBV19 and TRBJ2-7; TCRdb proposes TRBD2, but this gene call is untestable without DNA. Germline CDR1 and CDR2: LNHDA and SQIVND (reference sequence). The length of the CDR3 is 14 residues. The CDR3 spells CASSLGTSKLEQYF.

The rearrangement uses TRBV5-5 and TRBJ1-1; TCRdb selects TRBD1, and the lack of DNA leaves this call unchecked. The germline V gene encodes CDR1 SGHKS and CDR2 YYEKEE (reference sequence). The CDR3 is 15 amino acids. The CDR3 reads CASSESGTGKTEAFF.

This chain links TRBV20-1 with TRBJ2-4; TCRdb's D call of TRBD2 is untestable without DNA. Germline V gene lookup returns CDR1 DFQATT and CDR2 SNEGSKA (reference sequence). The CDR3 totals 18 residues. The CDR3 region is CSARDASTLAEVGNIQYF.

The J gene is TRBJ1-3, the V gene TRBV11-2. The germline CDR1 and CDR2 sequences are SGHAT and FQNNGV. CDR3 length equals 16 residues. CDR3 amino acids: CASSPSWTGSGNTIYF. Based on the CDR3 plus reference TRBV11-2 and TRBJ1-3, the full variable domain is EAGVAQSPRYKIIEKRQSVAFWCNPISGHATLYWYQQILGQGPKLLIQFQNNGVVDDSQLPKDRFSAERLKGVDSTLKIQPAKLEDSAVYLCASSPSWTGSGNTIYFGEGSWLTVV.

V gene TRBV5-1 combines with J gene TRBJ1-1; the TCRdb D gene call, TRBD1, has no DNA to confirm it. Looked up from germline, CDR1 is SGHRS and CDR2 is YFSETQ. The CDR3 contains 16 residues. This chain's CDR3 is CASSTGQGFMNTEAFF.

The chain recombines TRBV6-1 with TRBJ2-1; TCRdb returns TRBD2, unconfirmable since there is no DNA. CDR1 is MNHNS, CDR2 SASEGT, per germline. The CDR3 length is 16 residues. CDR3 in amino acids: CASSRRRVAGVQEQFF.

The CDR3 region is CSVGEREAYNEQFF. This chain links TRBV29-1 with TRBJ2-1; no DNA is available, so the TRBD2 call from TCRdb remains unchecked. The CDR3 is 14 residues long. Germline-derived CDR1 and CDR2 are SQVTM and ANQGSEA.

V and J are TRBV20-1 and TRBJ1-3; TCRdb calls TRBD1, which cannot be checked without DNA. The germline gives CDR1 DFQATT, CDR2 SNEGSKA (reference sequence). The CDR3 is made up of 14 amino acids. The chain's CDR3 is CSARVLGQGDTIYF.

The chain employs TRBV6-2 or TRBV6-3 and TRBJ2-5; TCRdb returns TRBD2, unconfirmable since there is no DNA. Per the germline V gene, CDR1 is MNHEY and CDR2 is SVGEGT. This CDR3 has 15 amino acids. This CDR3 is CASDVRAGLQETQYF.

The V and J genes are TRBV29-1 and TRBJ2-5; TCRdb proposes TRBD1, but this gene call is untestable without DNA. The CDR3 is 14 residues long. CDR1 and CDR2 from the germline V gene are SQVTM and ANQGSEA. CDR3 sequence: CSVKLRGKQETQYF.